Listed below are T cell receptor beta chains from one sample, sequenced in a study of control samples from healthy donors and cancer patients. Assay used: immunoSEQ multiplex PCR; TCRdb lists only in-frame clones, some missing. The data contain more than 100,000 clones, 75% to 90% of them singletons. What was sequenced was PBMCs. Receptor source: a man aged 60 to 69 with lung cancer. Each CDR3 is given with its conserved first and last residue. Each record gives: J gene, clone size, D gene, V gene, CDR3 protein, CDR3 DNA. A D gene is named only where the DNA matches it firmly. Size tells how often a clone was seen (once, few, many) or the class of an expanded clone, and some rows leave it out.

j_call: TRBJ1-1
clone_size: -
d_call: -
v_call: TRBV13
cdr3_aa: CASSLVSENTEAFF
cdr3_nt: TGTGCCAGCAGCTTAGTCAGCGAGAACACTGAAGCTTTCTTT

j_call: TRBJ2-3
clone_size: -
d_call: TRBD2
v_call: TRBV6-2/TRBV6-3
cdr3_aa: CASSTAGGGDTQYF
cdr3_nt: TGTGCCAGCAGTACAGCGGGGGGTGGAGATACGCAGTATTTT

j_call: TRBJ1-1
clone_size: -
d_call: -
v_call: TRBV7-2
cdr3_aa: CASSLDVGVGNTEAFF
cdr3_nt: TGTGCCAGCAGCTTAGATGTCGGGGTTGGGAACACTGAAGCTTTCTTT

j_call: TRBJ2-5
clone_size: -
d_call: TRBD2
v_call: TRBV2
cdr3_aa: CASSEVRGGKETQYF
cdr3_nt: TGTGCCAGCAGTGAAGTTCGGGGGGGAAAAGAGACCCAGTACTTC

j_call: TRBJ2-5
clone_size: -
d_call: TRBD2
v_call: TRBV7-2
cdr3_aa: CASSFGLAGAGQETQYF
cdr3_nt: TGTGCCAGCAGCTTCGGACTAGCGGGGGCGGGACAAGAGACCCAGTACTTC

j_call: TRBJ2-1
clone_size: once
d_call: -
v_call: TRBV27
cdr3_aa: CASRYSSGAFKQFF
cdr3_nt: TGTGCCAGCCGCTACTCTTCAGGGGCCTTCAAGCAGTTCTTC

j_call: TRBJ2-1
clone_size: -
d_call: -
v_call: TRBV12-3/TRBV12-4
cdr3_aa: CASIQGGRQFF
cdr3_nt: TGTGCCAGCATTCAGGGCGGACGACAGTTCTTC

j_call: TRBJ2-1
clone_size: -
d_call: -
v_call: TRBV5-1
cdr3_aa: CASQRLSYNEQFF
cdr3_nt: TGCGCCAGCCAGAGGCTATCCTACAATGAGCAGTTCTTC

j_call: TRBJ1-4
clone_size: once
d_call: -
v_call: TRBV9
cdr3_aa: CASSVGTYEKEKLFF
cdr3_nt: TGTGCCAGCAGCGTTGGGACTTACGAGAAGGAAAAACTGTTTTTT

j_call: TRBJ1-3
clone_size: -
d_call: -
v_call: TRBV4-2
cdr3_aa: CASSQQPDPGGGNTIYF
cdr3_nt: TGTGCCAGCAGCCAACAACCGGACCCCGGAGGTGGAAACACCATATATTTT

j_call: TRBJ2-5
clone_size: -
d_call: -
v_call: TRBV30
cdr3_aa: CAWSVPSGAAQYF
cdr3_nt: TGTGCCTGGAGTGTACCGTCGGGGGCGGCCCAGTACTTC

j_call: TRBJ2-7
clone_size: -
d_call: TRBD1
v_call: TRBV6-1
cdr3_aa: CASSHITDRLYEQYF
cdr3_nt: TGTGCCAGCAGTCATATTACGGACAGGCTCTACGAGCAGTACTTC

j_call: TRBJ2-3
clone_size: once
d_call: -
v_call: TRBV5-8
cdr3_aa: CASSLAGIRSTDTQYF
cdr3_nt: TGTGCCAGCAGCTTGGCCGGAATTAGGAGCACAGATACGCAGTATTTT

j_call: TRBJ1-2
clone_size: -
d_call: -
v_call: TRBV12-3/TRBV12-4
cdr3_aa: CATARIYGYTF
cdr3_nt: TGTGCCACCGCAAGAATCTATGGCTACACCTTC

j_call: TRBJ1-5
clone_size: -
d_call: TRBD1
v_call: TRBV6-5
cdr3_aa: CASSRSQGAAQPQHF
cdr3_nt: TGTGCCAGCAGCCGGTCACAGGGGGCGGCTCAGCCCCAGCATTTT

j_call: TRBJ1-1
clone_size: -
d_call: -
v_call: TRBV30
cdr3_aa: CAWSENRVRTEAFF
cdr3_nt: TGTGCCTGGAGTGAGAACAGGGTTCGGACTGAAGCTTTCTTT

j_call: TRBJ2-5
clone_size: once
d_call: TRBD2
v_call: TRBV11-3
cdr3_aa: CASSSSSLAGAPTVETQYF
cdr3_nt: TGTGCCAGCAGCTCTTCCTCCTTAGCGGGGGCGCCGACTGTAGAGACCCAGTACTTC

j_call: TRBJ1-1
clone_size: -
d_call: -
v_call: TRBV5-1
cdr3_aa: CASSDAGGMNTEAFF
cdr3_nt: TGCGCCAGCAGTGATGCGGGGGGCATGAACACTGAAGCTTTCTTT

j_call: TRBJ1-4
clone_size: -
d_call: TRBD1
v_call: TRBV5-1
cdr3_aa: CASSLRQGDEKLFF
cdr3_nt: TGCGCCAGCAGCTTGAGGCAGGGGGATGAAAAACTGTTTTTT

j_call: TRBJ2-5
clone_size: -
d_call: -
v_call: TRBV12-3/TRBV12-4
cdr3_aa: CASKAAPGTQYF
cdr3_nt: TGTGCCAGCAAGGCGGCCCCAGGGACCCAGTACTTC

j_call: TRBJ1-2
clone_size: -
d_call: TRBD1
v_call: TRBV7-9
cdr3_aa: CASSPRQGDGYTF
cdr3_nt: TGTGCCAGCAGCCCCCGACAGGGGGATGGCTACACCTTC

j_call: TRBJ2-3
clone_size: -
d_call: -
v_call: TRBV29-1
cdr3_aa: CSVVSLGNTDTQYF
cdr3_nt: TGCAGCGTTGTAAGTTTAGGGAACACAGATACGCAGTATTTT

j_call: TRBJ1-1
clone_size: once
d_call: -
v_call: TRBV19
cdr3_aa: CASSRGQGRTEAFF
cdr3_nt: TGTGCCAGTAGTAGGGGCCAGGGGAGGACTGAAGCTTTCTTT

j_call: TRBJ1-3
clone_size: -
d_call: -
v_call: TRBV3-1/TRBV3-2
cdr3_aa: CASSTEGGNTIYF
cdr3_nt: TGTGCCAGCAGCACAGAGGGCGGAAACACCATATATTTT

j_call: TRBJ1-6
clone_size: -
d_call: -
v_call: TRBV27
cdr3_aa: CASSLEGLSYNSPLHF
cdr3_nt: TGTGCCAGCAGTTTAGAGGGGCTCTCCTATAATTCACCCCTCCACTTT

j_call: TRBJ2-3
clone_size: -
d_call: TRBD2
v_call: TRBV9
cdr3_aa: CASSEGLAGGTNTQYF
cdr3_nt: TGTGCCAGCAGCGAAGGACTAGCGGGGGGCACAAATACGCAGTATTTT

j_call: TRBJ1-2
clone_size: -
d_call: TRBD1
v_call: TRBV7-3
cdr3_aa: CASSSGQGYGYTF
cdr3_nt: TGTGCCAGCAGCTCTGGACAGGGCTATGGCTACACCTTC

j_call: TRBJ1-6
clone_size: once
d_call: -
v_call: TRBV6-5
cdr3_aa: CASRRAGDNSPLHF
cdr3_nt: TGTGCCAGCAGAAGGGCGGGAGATAATTCACCCCTCCACTTT

j_call: TRBJ2-3
clone_size: -
d_call: TRBD2
v_call: TRBV5-1
cdr3_aa: CASTPNGGGTDTQYF
cdr3_nt: TGCGCCAGCACCCCTAACGGGGGGGGCACAGATACGCAGTATTTT

j_call: TRBJ1-4
clone_size: -
d_call: -
v_call: TRBV6-2/TRBV6-3
cdr3_aa: CASSASNEKLFF
cdr3_nt: TGTGCCAGCAGCGCGTCTAATGAAAAACTGTTTTTT

j_call: TRBJ1-1
clone_size: once
d_call: -
v_call: TRBV13
cdr3_aa: CASSSPVRDANTEAFF
cdr3_nt: TGTGCCAGCAGCTCCCCTGTACGGGACGCCAACACTGAAGCTTTCTTT